Below, one TCR beta chain is given with its context. Assay used: immunoSEQ multiplex PCR; TCRdb lists only in-frame clones, some missing. The sample holds about 64,000 clones, around nine tenths seen once. The data originate from a study of glioma-infiltrating T cells after dendritic cell vaccination. About the research overall: Patients had newly diagnosed or recurrent glioblastoma and received dendritic cell vaccines.

This CDR3 comprises 13 residues. In germline, CDR1 is SQVTM, CDR2 ANQGSEA. Germline trimming cut 5 bases from V and 2 bases from J; bases unmatched to any gene: 2. The time point: after dendritic cell vaccination, including at tumor progression/relapse. PBMC were collected before vaccination, two weeks after the third vaccination, and at progression. The source is a human donor with glioblastoma. The genes are TRBV29-1 and TRBJ1-2; 10 bases are shared with TRBD1. The sequencing here drew on blood, taken after dendritic cell vaccination. The CDR3 region is CSVRTGGNYGYTF. CDR3 DNA: TGCAGCGTTAGGACAGGGGGAAACTATGGCTACACCTTC.